This entry features one T cell receptor beta chain sequence. The data are from a study of blood T cell repertoires in COVID-19. Study in general: The origin of the acute and convalescent COVID-19 samples was the United States, Italy and Spain.

Authors' methods: How many nucleated cells were present was estimated from reference gene primer amplification. The data were produced by immunoSEQ multiplex PCR, yet TCRdb's version contains in-frame clones alone and is incomplete. The DNA was the basis for D and trimming; V, J and clone size are from that table. The sample contains 110,000 or so clones, 65% to 90% of which appear only once. Trimming removed 5 bases at V and 0 bases at J, with 11 bases between. The germline CDR1 and CDR2 sequences are MNHEY and SMNVEV (reference sequence). The CDR3 totals 16 residues. Sequencing was carried out using peripheral blood. The rearrangement joins TRBV27 to TRBJ1-6; possibly TRBD1 for D (6 bases). The TCR was taken from a man older than 75 with acute or convalescent COVID-19. The DNA of the CDR3 is TGTGCCAGCAGTCCCCAACAGGGCTCCTATAATTCACCCCTCCACTTT. The encoded protein is CASSPQQGSYNSPLHF.